One T cell receptor (beta chain) is described in this entry. Its antigen has not been determined. Per-nucleotide qualities are absent, and no much larger clonotype sits a single base away. The data derive from a study of blood T cell repertoires in COVID-19 (dated by TCRdb to 2018 to 2020). Broadly, across the study: Collaborator samples came from the United States, Italy and Spain and covered acute and convalescent phases of COVID-19. A freely available public database, intended as a resource for researchers studying the immune response to SARS-CoV-2, is where the repertoires were released. The samples were drawn from two sources: the first 160 participants of the ongoing ImmuneRACE study, and some 1,300 subjects contributed by 6 global collaborators. The prospective study material was composed of cDNA or gDNA derived from T cells, B-cell-depleted T cells, or PBMCs. A de-identified subject ID, COVID-19 status, age in years and sex were almost always included in the sample metadata. Where HLA class I and class II types were available, the types were taken from metadata supplied by the sample provider, not from assay-based typing. The dataset comprised deeply sampled blood TCRbeta repertoires from subjects exposed to, actively infected with, or recovered from COVID-19.

TCRbeta CDR3 regions were amplified from genomic DNA by means of the immunoSEQ Assay, a bias-controlled multiplex PCR. Processing in the source paper ran as follows. Within the assay, amplification of reference gene primers was used to estimate how many nucleated cells each sample contained. Sequence reads were collapsed and filtered to measure the absolute abundance of every unique TCRbeta CDR3 rearrangement. Productive Simpson clonality was computed per sample as the square root of Simpson's diversity index over productive rearrangements. TCRdb holds this immuneACCESS table with in-frame rearrangements only. Some clones are missing; in checked studies, unresolved V genes explain under half, and the rest has no known cause. The D gene and trimming were derived from the DNA, and the V and J assignments and clone size from that table. The sample records approximately 50,000 clones, 80% to 90% of which are singletons. The ten largest clones capture 25% to 40% of the sample.

V loses 6 bases of germline sequence and J loses 5 bases, and the interval between the two ends is 14 bases. The CDR3 measures 14 amino acids from cysteine to phenylalanine. The read is trimmed to its CDR3 DNA, 42 bases read in frame from base 1. Sequences KGHSH (CDR1) and LQKENI (CDR2) are obtained from the germline V gene. At one collaborating source in Seattle, patients were enrolled during active infection and were followed longitudinally through the course of disease. The collaborating institutions used their own protocols to collect whole blood in K2EDTA tubes. For TCRbeta analysis, collaborators shipped samples in one of three forms: frozen whole blood, isolated PBMCs, or DNA extracted from either of those sample types. Beyond this particular receptor, the publication reports: Clinical and demographic metadata were provided uncurated, with the amount varying by source and participant.

The receptor chain draws on TRBV18 and TRBJ1-5; a tentative D call is TRBD1 (6 bases match). The sequence derives from a man between 60 and 70 years old with COVID-19, enrolled during active disease. The specimen sequenced was peripheral blood. The sequenced DNA is TGTGCCAGCTCGTCCACAGGGAGTGATCAGCCCCAGCATTTT. Its protein is CASSSTGSDQPQHF.